Sequencing of this T cell receptor beta chain was carried out in a study of T cells in Graves' hyperthyroidism and ophthalmopathy (dated by TCRdb to the late 2010s). Regarding the complete study: Peripheral blood was sampled at the time of initial diagnosis, prior to any treatment. An independent validation cohort of 18 to 20 hyperthyroidism patients and about 15 patients who later progressed to ophthalmopathy tested prospective prediction of ophthalmopathy. In about 6 Graves' hyperthyroidism patients, the study also compared T-cell repertoires from thyroid tissue with T-cell repertoires from blood. Following sampling, methimazole starting at 30 mg daily was given to hyperthyroidism patients, and high-dose intravenous methylprednisolone was given to ophthalmopathy patients. The 75 to 100 discovery patients were randomly divided into training and test sets at a 7:3 ratio. TCR V-J signatures able to tell the groups apart were searched for in a discovery cohort of around 95 patients, of whom roughly 42 had Graves' ophthalmopathy and 57 had stable Graves' hyperthyroidism. According to the paper, TCR Vbeta CDR3 sequencing was carried out on approximately 140 peripheral blood samples, which came from fewer than 50 ophthalmopathy, fewer than 80 hyperthyroidism and some 17 progressor patients. The paper's findings and limits, for the study overall: In validation, the model predicted progression to ophthalmopathy a median of around six months before onset, with over 60% sensitivity and 72.22% specificity. Most expanded thyroid clonotypes (frequency above 0.001) were also detected in blood, a finding suggesting that blood repertoires may reflect thyroid immune responses. A model built on a 13 V-J signature distinguished ophthalmopathy from stable hyperthyroidism, reaching roughly 88% sensitivity and around 81% specificity in cross-validation and 80%/75% in testing. Sample size was not statistically predetermined, and blinding of investigators to group allocation was not performed.

The TCR beta CDR3 regions were amplified from the RNA transcripts. For the first round of RT-PCR on the TCR CDR3, the HTBI primer set was used together with the Qiagen OneStep RT-PCR kit. Libraries were constructed in a second round of multiplex PCR, after which size selection and purification were carried out. Libraries were sequenced paired-end with 100 bp reads on an Illumina HiSeq2000. Turning to the authors' computational methods: SOAPnuke was used to process the raw data, removing reads that contained adapters or uncalled bases, had a mean Phred below 15, or lacked an exact match to the constant primer or identifier. High-quality paired reads were merged with COPE v1.2.5, and unique nucleotide sequences were defined as clonotypes. MiTCR v1.1 was used to align clonotypes to the IMGT TRBV, TRBD and TRBJ reference segments. Analysis was restricted to V-J combinations with a frequency above 0.0001, which covered roughly 99% of repertoires. A TCS score was defined as the ratio of F50 (clonal expansion) to E x V (chaos), with BLOSUM62-based TCRdist applied between CDR3 peptides within each V-J. Welch's t-statistics and random forest reduced roughly 500 V-J features to 13, which were used in a naive Bayes classifier (R e1071). TCRdb applied fastp at Q25 and MiXCR to the public reads, then kept only in-frame beta chains. Here each entry gathers all rows of one CDR3 protein and keeps the most common genes and DNA. The V and J calls shown here were made by TCRdb, not taken from the authors' results. This sample has hundreds of thousands of distinct CDR3 sequences in its table, and roughly 14% of those were observed once. Approximately 13% of the sample rests with the top ten.

This clonotype was counted ten times or more. It lacks a known antigen. No quality values exist for individual bases; no much larger clone is one base distant. In the ophthalmopathy patients, disease was moderately to severely active, with a Clinical Activity Score of 3 or more, a NOSPECS grade of 4 or more, and a duration of less than 3 months. Patients with uncontrolled infections, other autoimmune diseases, pregnancy or lactation were excluded. Clinical symptoms, serum thyroxine and TRAb, thyroid ultrasound, and orbital computed tomography formed the basis for the diagnoses. PBMCs were isolated from 7.5 to 10 ml of fresh peripheral blood by Ficoll-Paque density gradient centrifugation. Trizol reagent was used to extract total RNA, and RNA quality was then checked on an Agilent 2100 Bioanalyzer. The germline V gene gives CDR1 as SGHDN and CDR2 as FVKESK. Unmatched junction bases come to 10, with V trimmed by 5 bases and J by 8 bases. Including cysteine and phenylalanine, the CDR3 has 15 amino acids. This entry keeps only the CDR3 DNA: 45 bases, framed from base 1.

This receptor chain uses TRBV14 and TRBJ1-4, with 8 bases aligning to TRBD1. The clonotype originates from a man aged 18 to 30 with Graves' ophthalmopathy. The sequenced material came from blood. The nucleotide sequence is TGTGCCAGCAGCTACCACAGGGGGAGCAGGGAAAAACTGTTTTTT. Protein translation: CASSYHRGSREKLFF. When the CDR3 is completed using the reference TRBV14 and TRBJ1-4 genes on either side, the full variable domain is EAGVTQFPSHSVIEKGQTVTLRCDPISGHDNLYWYRRVMGKEIKFLLHFVKESKQDESGMPNNRFLAERTGGTYSTLKVQPAELEDSGVYFCASSYHRGSREKLFFGSGTQLSVL.